The next 13 T cell receptor beta chains were all read from a single sample in a study of OX40 agonist ivuxolimab in advanced cancers. Profiling relied on immunoSEQ multiplex PCR, and the TCRdb table lists in-frame clones only, not all of them. The sample consists of 55,000 to 80,000 clones, 86% of them appearing once. The sample here was CD4+ or CD8+ T cells sorted from blood, taken in a trial of the OX40 agonist ivuxolimab. Receptors originate from an adult with an advanced solid tumor such as melanoma, head and neck, liver or kidney cancer.

This rearrangement joins TRBV5-6 to TRBJ2-1; the D is unclear. V lost 4 bases and J lost 8, with 13 bases in between. The V gene's germline CDR1 is SGHDT and CDR2 YYEEEE. The CDR3 loop spans 13 amino acids. CDR3 DNA sequence: TGTGCCAGCAGCCATACGATTGACGATGAGCAGTTCTTC. Translating it yields CASSHTIDDEQFF.

This sequence joins TRBV7-6 and TRBJ2-3, with 8 bases fitting TRBD2. Germline V gene sequence: CDR1 SGHVS, CDR2 FNYEAQ. CDR3 size: 15 residues. V was clipped by 5 bases and J by 4 bases; unmatched bases: 8. The CDR3 nucleotides are TGTGCCAGCAGCCAGGCTCGGGGGGGCCCAGATACGCAGTATTTT. Amino acids: CASSQARGGPDTQYF.

V is TRBV19 and J is TRBJ2-6; TRBD2 agrees at 14 bases. CDR1 and CDR2 (germline): LNHDA, SQIVND (reference sequence). CDR3 length: 21 amino acids. V dropped 2 bases and J dropped 2; count of bases not matched to a gene: 11. For the CDR3, the DNA is TGTGCCAGTAGTATAACTCGTGGGACTAGCGGGGGAAATACTGGGGCCAACGTCCTGACTTTC. Amino acids: CASSITRGTSGGNTGANVLTF.

The CDR3: CASSLAGSQETQYF. Here the CDR3 DNA reads TGTGCCAGCAGCTTAGCAGGCAGTCAAGAGACCCAGTACTTC. The chain carries TRBV7-9 and TRBJ2-5; D is unclear. CDR1 is SEHNR and CDR2 is FQNEAQ in the germline V gene (reference sequence). The length of the CDR3 is 14 residues. Trimming pared 0 bases from V and 2 bases from J, leaving 7 bases between.

This clone was found a few times. This chain links TRBV4-2 with TRBJ2-1; 10 bases are a match to TRBD2. CDR1 is LGHNA and CDR2 is YNFKEQ in the germline V gene. The CDR3 has 16 residues. The V segment lost 1 base and the J segment 6 bases; nucleotides outside the gene matches: 6. The CDR3 region is CASSQGAGGPFNEQFF. The CDR3 DNA follows: TGTGCCAGCAGCCAAGGAGCGGGGGGGCCTTTCAATGAGCAGTTCTTC.

The rearrangement links TRBV2 to TRBJ2-6, with D possibly being TRBD1 (6 bases). V was cut by 3 bases and J by 1 base, with 7 bases left in between. Looked up from germline, CDR1 is SNHLY and CDR2 is FYNNEI. The CDR3 has 15 amino acids. The DNA of the CDR3 is TGTGCCAGCAGTGAGGGGGCTTCTGGGGCCAACGTCCTGACTTTC. This sequence encodes CASSEGASGANVLTF.

The rearrangement joins TRBV5-4 to TRBJ2-5; D is uncertain. CDR3 length equals 12 residues. Germline V gene lookup returns CDR1 SGHNT and CDR2 YYREEE (reference sequence). V shed 4 bases and J shed 2 bases, with 6 bases lying between them. CDR3 bases: TGTGCCAGCAGCAGCTCACAAGAGACCCAGTACTTC. This encodes CASSSSQETQYF.

V gene TRBV7-2 combines with J gene TRBJ2-7, with D uncertain. From germline, CDR1 is SGHTA and CDR2 FQGNSA. V lost 0 bases and J lost 1, with 10 bases in between. The CDR3 runs 15 residues. CDR3 sequence: CASSLAAPGSYEQYF. For the CDR3, the DNA is TGTGCCAGCAGCTTAGCGGCCCCAGGTTCCTACGAGCAGTACTTC.

CDR3 in amino acids: CASSLEQGVGEQFF. For the CDR3, the DNA is TGTGCCAGCAGCTTGGAGCAGGGGGTCGGTGAGCAGTTCTTC. This chain connects TRBV5-4 to TRBJ2-1; 7 bases map to TRBD1. Trimming took 0 bases from V and 9 from J; bases not matched to a gene: 6. Germline V gives CDR1 SGHNT, CDR2 YYREEE (reference sequence). There are 14 residues in the CDR3.

V usage is TRBV5-1 and J usage is TRBJ2-1, with 11 positions matching TRBD2. Trimming removed 4 bases from V and 4 bases from J; junction bases left unmatched: 4. CDR3 length: 15 residues. From germline, CDR1 is SGHRS and CDR2 YFSETQ. The CDR3 sequence: CASSRLAGRYNEQFF. In DNA form, the CDR3 reads TGCGCCAGCAGCCGACTAGCGGGGCGTTACAATGAGCAGTTCTTC.

The rearrangement uses TRBV30 and TRBJ2-5, with D possibly TRBD1 on 5 matching bases. The length of the CDR3 is 13 residues. V lost 3 bases to trimming and J lost 5 bases, with 13 bases between them. CDR1 and CDR2 (germline): GTSNPN, SVGIG (reference sequence). The CDR3 DNA reads TGTGCCTGGAGGCCAGGGTTCGTTGAGACCCAGTACTTC. It yields the protein CAWRPGFVETQYF.

The genes are TRBV19 and TRBJ2-5; 9 positions match TRBD2. The trim removed 3 bases at V and 2 bases at J, leaving 4 bases unmatched. The germline gives CDR1 LNHDA, CDR2 SQIVND (reference sequence). The CDR3 has 15 residues. CDR3: CASSIWRGGQETQYF. The CDR3 DNA reads as TGTGCCAGTAGTATTTGGCGGGGGGGACAAGAGACCCAGTACTTC.

This clone was seen once. This chain uses TRBV19 with TRBJ1-1, with 9 bases fitting TRBD1. The CDR3 loop spans 14 amino acids. V was clipped by 6 bases and J by 4 bases; unmatched bases: 6. Germline V gene lookup returns CDR1 LNHDA and CDR2 SQIVND (reference sequence). The CDR3: CASRAQGASTEAFF. The CDR3 DNA reads as TGTGCCAGTAGGGCACAGGGGGCGAGCACTGAAGCTTTCTTT.